The clone carrying this T cell receptor (beta chain) was counted ten times or more. This entry comes from a study of Graves' ophthalmopathy and Graves' hyperthyroidism. Study in general: Specimen type is peripheral blood, obtained at initial diagnosis before any treatment.

Trimming removed 5 bases from V and 3 bases from J, with 14 bases in between. Germline V CDR1 and CDR2: KGHDR, SFDVKD. CDR3 length: 15 residues. Scientists amplified the TCR beta CDR3 regions from RNA transcripts. The first-round RT-PCR employed HTBI primers together with the Qiagen OneStep RT-PCR kit. A multiplex PCR was then performed as the second round. TCRdb called the multiplex PCR reads again in MiXCR, with one record for every CDR3 protein. The sample has 680,000 or so distinct CDR3 sequences; approximately 22% are singletons. Each hyperthyroidism patient was newly diagnosed, with under 2 months' duration, and aged 18 to 65.

Material for sequencing was peripheral blood. The chain carries TRBV24-1 and TRBJ2-3; the D gene is possibly TRBD1 (6 bases). This TCR came from a woman in her late teens or twenties with stable Graves' hyperthyroidism. Some clones in this sample may be carry-over from other donors' samples. As DNA, the CDR3 is TGTGCCACCAGTGGAAGTACCGGGACAACAGATACGCAGTATTTT. Translated, it gives CATSGSTGTTDTQYF.